This entry describes one T cell receptor (beta chain). The CDR3 length is 12 residues. The V gene lost 6 bases and the J gene lost 8 bases, with 11 bases spanning the gap. In each sample, at least 6.5 million PBMCs were isolated. This specimen comes from a study of blood T cells in healthy people across ages. A second PCR of about 7 to 12 cycles used a sample-barcoded 5' primer and a J-beta primer mix. Through a template-switch adaptor with 12 random nucleotides, each cDNA molecule received a tag. TCRdb reanalysed the 5' RACE reads using MiXCR and keeps one entry per CDR3 protein. The sample consists of around 1,700,000 distinct CDR3 sequences, approximately 30% of them appearing once.

The chain links TRBV12-3 or TRBV12-4 to TRBJ2-1, with D possibly matching TRBD2 (5 bases). This clonotype originated in a woman under 40 in good health. The material sequenced was blood. The CDR3 spells CASRITRDEQFF. Here the CDR3 DNA reads TGTGCCAGCAGAATTACTAGGGATGAGCAGTTCTTC.